These T cell receptor beta chains were read from a single sample in a study of T cell repertoires in cytomegalovirus infection. Each CDR3 protein is one row after TCRdb ran MiXCR on the reads. This table holds fewer than 550,000 distinct CDR3 sequences, approximately 10% found once. What was sequenced was PBMCs. The receptors were gathered from a human donor in good health (CMV status not recorded). Some clones in this sample may be carry-over from other donors' samples. The CDR3 runs from the conserved cysteine through the conserved F or W. The D gene is left open where the match is weak. Clone size, where shown, is once, few, many, or a class for clones that have expanded.

>-|-|TRBJ2-2|TRBV7-6
TGTGCCAGCGTCAGGGACGGGAGTACCGGGGAGCTGTTTTTT
CASVRDGSTGELFF
>-|many|TRBJ1-1|TRBV28
TGTGCCAGCAGTTTAGGATCGGGCGGTCCGTACACTGAAGCTTTCTTT
CASSLGSGGPYTEAFF
>-|many|TRBJ1-5|TRBV7-6
TGTGCCAGCAGCTCGGGACGCAATCAGCCCCAGCATTTT
CASSSGRNQPQHF
>-|few|TRBJ1-1|TRBV3-1
TGTGCCAGCAGCCAAGCCACGGGTGGGTACACTGAAGCTTTCTTT
CASSQATGGYTEAFF
>-|-|TRBJ2-4|TRBV5-1
TGCGCCAGCAGAGGGGCGGACCTAGCCAAAAACATTCAGTACTTC
CASRGADLAKNIQYF
>-|many|TRBJ1-2|TRBV7-9
TGTGCCAGCAGCCCCCCAGGGGACGGCACCATTCGAACCTATGGCTACACCTTC
CASSPPGDGTIRTYGYTF
>-|-|TRBJ1-5|TRBV5-6
TGTGCCAGCAGCTCAATGACCGGACAGCTCAATCAGCCCCAGCGTTTT
CASSSMTGQLNQPQRF
>-|many|TRBJ2-7|TRBV28
TGTGCCAGCAGTTTAAAATTCCGGGGATCCTACGAGCAGTACTTC
CASSLKFRGSYEQYF
>-|-|TRBJ1-1|TRBV7-2
TGTGCCAGCAGCTTCGGGGTTGGTGAGAACCCTGAGGCTTTCTTT
CASSFGVGENPEAFF
>-|many|TRBJ2-2|TRBV25-1
TGTGCCAGCAGTGAAGTGGGGCAGATCACCGGGGAGCTGTTTTTT
CASSEVGQITGELFF
>-|many|TRBJ1-6|TRBV19
TGTGCCAGTAGTCCGGGGATGTGGTCACCCCTCCACTTT
CASSPGMWSPLHF
>-|many|TRBJ2-1|TRBV6-2/TRBV6-3
TGTGCCAGCAGTTACGGGATAGTAGCGAGCTCCTACAATGAGCAGTTCTTC
CASSYGIVASSYNEQFF
>-|many|TRBJ2-1|TRBV29-1
TGCAGCGTTGGAGGCAATGAGCAGTTCTTC
CSVGGNEQFF
>-|many|TRBJ2-5|TRBV7-3
TGTGCCAGCAGCCGCGAAGATAAAGAGACCCAGTACTTC
CASSREDKETQYF
>-|many|TRBJ2-1|TRBV7-2
TGTGCCAGCAGCTTCGGCGGAGGGGGGGATGAGCAGTTCTTC
CASSFGGGGDEQFF
>TRBD2|many|TRBJ2-1|TRBV7-9
TGTGCCAGCAGCTTCAGCGGGGGGGTCTACAATGAGCAGTTCTTC
CASSFSGGVYNEQFF
>-|many|TRBJ2-3|TRBV2
TGTGCCAGCAGTGAAGGGCCTAGCACAGATACGCAGTATTTT
CASSEGPSTDTQYF
>TRBD1|many|TRBJ1-6|TRBV7-6
TGTGCCAGCAGCCGCCGGACAGGGGTAGAATCACCCCTCCACTTT
CASSRRTGVESPLHF
>-|few|TRBJ2-7|TRBV20-1
TGCAGTGCTAGAGAAGAGGGGTCCCTTTCCTACGAGCAGTACTTC
CSAREEGSLSYEQYF
>TRBD2|-|TRBJ2-7|TRBV30
TGTGCCTGGAGTCCGGGACTAGCTATAGACGAGCAGTACTTC
CAWSPGLAIDEQYF
>TRBD2|-|TRBJ2-5|TRBV20-1
TGCAGTGCTAGCCCCTTAGATAGCGGGAATGGAGAGACCCAGTACTTC
CSASPLDSGNGETQYF
>-|few|TRBJ1-1|TRBV7-9
TGTGCCAGCACCTCGGGCGGACGGCTATCTACTGAAGCTTTCTTT
CASTSGGRLSTEAFF
>TRBD1|once|TRBJ2-3|TRBV5-6
TGTGCCAGCAGCTTGGTGGGACAGGGGGCGGAAGATACGCAGTATTTT
CASSLVGQGAEDTQYF
>-|many|TRBJ2-5|TRBV7-2
TGTGCCAGCAGCTTTCGGCCCGTCGGGGAGACCCAGTACTTC
CASSFRPVGETQYF
>TRBD1|many|TRBJ1-2|TRBV10-3
TGTGCCATCAGACGAGGGACAGGGAAGGACTATGGCTACACCTTC
CAIRRGTGKDYGYTF
>TRBD1|many|TRBJ1-5|TRBV19
TGTGCCAGTGGCCCCGGGACAGCAAGTCAGCCCCAGCATTTT
CASGPGTASQPQHF
>-|-|TRBJ1-2|TRBV19
TGTGCCAGTAGTAACGGCGCCTATGGCTACACCTTC
CASSNGAYGYTF
>TRBD1|few|TRBJ1-1|TRBV14
TGTGCCAGCAGCCAATTAGTCCGGCAGGGGGGTCCCGAGAACACTGAAGCTTTCTTT
CASSQLVRQGGPENTEAFF
>TRBD1|many|TRBJ2-7|TRBV5-5
TGTGCCAGCAGCTTGGGGGTGCAACGGACAGGACACGAGCAGTACTTC
CASSLGVQRTGHEQYF
>TRBD2|-|TRBJ2-5|TRBV5-1
TGCGCCAGCAGCTTGGCGGGGACTAGCGGCCAAGAGACCCAGTACTTC
CASSLAGTSGQETQYF
>-|many|TRBJ1-6|TRBV7-8
TGTGCCAGCAGCTTGGGGGTCCGCGATTCACCCCTCCACTTT
CASSLGVRDSPLHF
>-|many|TRBJ2-1|TRBV2
TGTGCCAGCAGTGAAGAGTCCGGGTCTAATGAGCAGTTCTTC
CASSEESGSNEQFF
>TRBD1|-|TRBJ2-2|TRBV10-3
TGTGCCATCAGCGGGACAGGGTTGGCCGGGGAGCTGTTTTTT
CAISGTGLAGELFF
>-|many|TRBJ2-1|TRBV29-1
TGCAGCGTTCATAACAGTTTAATCTACAATGAGCAGTTCTTC
CSVHNSLIYNEQFF
>TRBD1|many|TRBJ1-5|TRBV20-1
TGCAGTGCTAGGGGGGACAGGGGGCATTGGAGGAATCAGCCCCAGCATTTT
CSARGDRGHWRNQPQHF
>-|-|TRBJ2-7|TRBV29-1
TGCAGCGTTGAAGTGACGGGATCCTACGAGCAGTACTTC
CSVEVTGSYEQYF
>TRBD1|-|TRBJ2-1|TRBV9
TGTGCCAGCAGCTCTAGACAGGGGTCGCCCCCCGATGAGCAGTTCTTC
CASSSRQGSPPDEQFF
>TRBD2|-|TRBJ2-1|TRBV29-1
TGCAGCGTTGAGAGCGGGGGGTTTGTGTTCTTC
CSVESGGFVFF
>TRBD1|many|TRBJ1-4|TRBV12-3/TRBV12-4
TGTGCCAGCAGCCGGGGACAGGGGAGAGAAAAACTGTTTTTT
CASSRGQGREKLFF
>-|many|TRBJ1-2|TRBV28
TGTGCCAGCAGTTTATATGGAAAGGGGCCCTATGGCTACACCTTC
CASSLYGKGPYGYTF
>TRBD1|many|TRBJ1-1|TRBV12-3/TRBV12-4
TGTGCCAGCAGCAGGACAGGGGGCGGCACTGAAGCTTTCTTT
CASSRTGGGTEAFF
>TRBD1|many|TRBJ2-2|TRBV6-5
TGTGCCAGCAGTTGGGGACAGGCGAACACCGGGGAGCTGTTTTTT
CASSWGQANTGELFF
>TRBD1|many|TRBJ1-4|TRBV27
TGTGCCAGCAGGGCGAAGCTCAACAGGGGCAATGAAAAACTGTTTTTT
CASRAKLNRGNEKLFF
>-|few|TRBJ1-3|TRBV4-2
TGTGCCAGCAGCCAAGACAGTCTTCGGGCTGGAAACACCATATATTTT
CASSQDSLRAGNTIYF
>-|-|TRBJ2-7|TRBV7-9
TGTGCCAGCAGCTTAGCTGGCGGGATCAACGAGCAGTACTTC
CASSLAGGINEQYF
>-|few|TRBJ1-2|TRBV2
TGTGCCAGCAGTGTCCTTGAATCGGGCTACACCTTC
CASSVLESGYTF
>TRBD2|-|TRBJ2-7|TRBV3-1
TGTGCCAGCAGACATGGGGGTAGCGGGGCCTCTGAGCAGTACTTC
CASRHGGSGASEQYF
>-|many|TRBJ2-7|TRBV6-1
TGTGCCAGCACCCGGACAGTTGCCGACTACGAGCAGTACTTC
CASTRTVADYEQYF
>-|many|TRBJ2-1|TRBV7-9
TGTGCCAGCAGCCTCAGCCTAGTCTCCTACAATGAGCAGTTCTTC
CASSLSLVSYNEQFF
>-|few|TRBJ1-2|TRBV5-1
TGCGCCAGCAGCTTGGGGCGTTCCGGGAACTATGGCTACACCTTC
CASSLGRSGNYGYTF
>-|few|TRBJ2-7|TRBV18
TGTGCCAGCTCACCACCGGACAGTTTTACCTACGAGCAGTACTTC
CASSPPDSFTYEQYF
>-|many|TRBJ1-3|TRBV6-1
TGTGCCAGCAGTGAAGCGACCTCTGGAAACACCATATATTTT
CASSEATSGNTIYF